Shown below are 30 T cell receptor beta chains from a single sample sequenced in a study of blood T cell repertoires in COVID-19. Some clones are missing from TCRdb's copy, which holds only in-frame ones; the method was immunoSEQ multiplex PCR. This table holds about 180,000 clones, under 85% found once. Material: peripheral blood. The receptors shown here come from a human donor in a cohort sampled during active COVID-19.

The CDR3 region is CASSLDRAASGANVLTF. The CDR3 bases are TGTGCCAGCAGTCTAGACAGGGCAGCGAGTGGGGCCAACGTCCTGACTTTC. This chain uses TRBV6-6 with TRBJ2-6, with 7 bases matching TRBD1. There are 17 residues in the CDR3. Trimming removed 5 bases from V and 3 bases from J; junction bases left unmatched: 10. The V gene's germline CDR1 is MNHNY and CDR2 SVGAGI (reference sequence).

The chain combines TRBV4-2 with TRBJ2-7; D is ambiguous. Germline loops: CDR1 LGHNA, CDR2 YNFKEQ. The CDR3 length is 13 residues. With 0 bases removed from V and 4 bases from J, the gap between germline ends came to 7 bases. The CDR3 DNA reads as TGTGCCAGCAGCCAAGATTCGACTTACGAGCAGTACTTC. Its protein is CASSQDSTYEQYF.

The genes are TRBV12-3 or TRBV12-4 and TRBJ1-4; a weak D match, TRBD1 (6 bases). V was clipped by 7 bases and J by 14 bases, with 20 bases between them. The CDR3 runs to 13 residues. CDR3 nucleotide sequence: TGTGCCAGCAACCCCACAGGGTCGGGCGGGCTGTTTTTT. Translating gives CASNPTGSGGLFF.

Comment on this clone: In the same sample, other DNA sequences code for this CDR3. The chain employs TRBV11-2 and TRBJ1-3; 7 bases agree with TRBD1. CDR3 length equals 15 residues. Germline V gene data show CDR1 as SGHAT and CDR2 as FQNNGV. The junction had 3 bases not matched to a gene; V was cut back by 3 bases and J by 1 base. CDR3 nucleotide sequence: TGTGCCAGCAGCTTGACAGGGTCGTCTGGAAACACCATATATTTT. This sequence encodes CASSLTGSSGNTIYF.

The genes are TRBV13 and TRBJ2-5, with a tentative D call TRBD2 (6 bases). Germline CDR1 PRHDT, CDR2 FYEKMQ (reference sequence). The ends were cut back, 4 bases at V and 4 bases at J, with 10 bases in the middle. The length of the CDR3 is 13 residues. CDR3 amino acids: CASSSQGGETQYF. DNA of the CDR3: TGTGCCAGCAGCTCGCAGGGAGGAGAGACCCAGTACTTC.

The J gene is TRBJ2-7, the V gene TRBV7-2; D gene unclear. Germline-derived CDR1 and CDR2 are SGHTA and FQGNSA. V was pared by 4 bases and J by 1 base, with 8 bases between. The CDR3 is 13 residues long. The CDR3 loop reads CASSSLWSYEQYF. DNA for the CDR3: TGTGCCAGCAGCTCGCTATGGTCCTACGAGCAGTACTTC.

The chain employs TRBV12-5 and TRBJ1-4; maybe TRBD1 (6 bases). The germline V gene encodes CDR1 LGHNT and CDR2 FRNRAP. CDR3 length equals 22 residues. V was cut by 0 bases and J by 4 bases, with 30 bases left in between. CDR3 sequence (DNA): TGTGCTAGTGGTTTGGTACCGGGGGGGCGCCTCTCCCTCCTTGAGCATAATGAAAAACTGTTTTTT. This encodes CASGLVPGGRLSLLEHNEKLFF.

This chain connects TRBV27 to TRBJ2-5; 7 nucleotides match TRBD1. The CDR3 totals 13 residues. Germline V gene sequence: CDR1 MNHEY, CDR2 SMNVEV (reference sequence). The V segment lost 3 bases and the J segment 4 bases; nucleotides outside the gene matches: 2. CDR3: CASSFAGGETQYF. Here the CDR3 DNA reads TGTGCCAGCAGTTTTGCAGGGGGAGAGACCCAGTACTTC.

The chain recombines TRBV11-2 with TRBJ1-4, with D unclear. V was cut by 5 bases and J by 5 bases, with 15 bases left in between. This CDR3 region has 15 residues. The germline V gene has CDR1 SGHAT and CDR2 FQNNGV. DNA for the CDR3: TGTGCCAGCAGCATCTTTAGCACAAGAAATGAAAAACTGTTTTTT. This translates into CASSIFSTRNEKLFF.

The DNA for the CDR3 is TGTGCCAGCAGTGAAGCGGGCAGAGCTAACTATGGCTACACCTTC. Amino acids: CASSEAGRANYGYTF. The chain employs TRBV6-1 and TRBJ1-2; D not certain. The CDR3 is 15 residues long. The germline gives CDR1 MNHNS, CDR2 SASEGT. V lost 0 bases to trimming and J lost 0 bases, with 8 bases between them.

The V gene is TRBV5-1, the J gene TRBJ1-1, with D uncertain. V was cut by 6 bases and J by 6 bases, with 15 bases left in between. This CDR3 is 13 amino acids long. Germline V lookup: CDR1 SGHRS, CDR2 YFSETQ. CDR3 bases: TGCGCCAGCATGGAGGCCCCCAACGCTGAAGCTTTCTTT. Protein sequence: CASMEAPNAEAFF.

Points on this clone: The same CDR3 is also encoded by other DNA sequences in this sample. The rearrangement joins TRBV6-6 to TRBJ2-7, with TRBD1 as a possible D gene (6 bases). Trimming took 5 bases from V and 2 from J, leaving 7 bases between them. The length of the CDR3 is 12 residues. Germline CDR1 reads MNHNY; CDR2 reads SVGAGI (reference sequence). The CDR3 DNA reads as TGTGCCAGCAGTCGGGACACCTACGAGCAGTACTTC. Translation: CASSRDTYEQYF.

The chain combines TRBV5-4 with TRBJ1-6, with 9 bases aligning to TRBD1. V gave up 4 bases and J gave up 10 bases; unmatched junction bases: 6. The CDR3 contains 14 residues. Germline V gene sequence: CDR1 SGHNT, CDR2 YYREEE (reference sequence). The CDR3 nucleotides are TGTGCCAGCAGCGCGGGACAGGGAGGGTCACCCCTCCACTTT. This codes for CASSAGQGGSPLHF. The full variable domain, rest sourced from reference TRBV5-4 and TRBJ1-6, is ETGVTQSPTHLIKTRGQQVTLRCSSQSGHNTVSWYQQALGQGPQFIFQYYREEENGRGNFPPRFSGLQFPNYSSELNVNALELDDSALYLCASSAGQGGSPLHFGNGTRLTVT.

In this sample, this clone is medium-sized. This chain connects TRBV5-1 to TRBJ2-7, with 9 bases fitting TRBD1. After removal of 5 bases from V and 2 bases from J, the junction contained 8 bases not matched to a gene. From germline, CDR1 is SGHRS and CDR2 YFSETQ. The CDR3 consists of 15 residues. The CDR3 reads CASSRTTGGPYEQYF. DNA of the CDR3: TGCGCCAGCAGTAGAACGACAGGGGGACCCTACGAGCAGTACTTC. Complete variable domain (other parts from reference TRBV5-1 and TRBJ2-7): KAGVTQTPRYLIKTRGQQVTLSCSPISGHRSVSWYQQTPGQGLQFLFEYFSETQRNKGNFPGRFSGRQFSNSRSEMNVSTLELGDSALYLCASSRTTGGPYEQYFGPGTRLTVT.

The rearrangement links TRBV10-2 to TRBJ2-7; D is possibly TRBD1 (5 bases). Per the germline V gene, CDR1 is WSHSY and CDR2 is SAAADI. Trimming removed 2 bases from V and 2 bases from J, with 7 bases in between. The CDR3 runs 13 residues. The CDR3 DNA follows: TGCGCCAGCAGTGAGACAGGTCCCTACGAGCAGTACTTC. Residues: CASSETGPYEQYF.

The V gene is TRBV5-6, the J gene TRBJ1-2; 10 positions match TRBD1. This CDR3 comprises 16 residues. In germline, CDR1 is SGHDT, CDR2 YYEEEE. Losses at the gene ends were 0 bases for V and 4 bases for J; bases not matched to a gene: 6. Here the CDR3 reads CASSLGDRGQTYGYTF. The CDR3 nucleotides are TGTGCCAGCAGCTTGGGCGACAGGGGGCAGACCTATGGCTACACCTTC.

J is TRBJ1-1 and V is TRBV28; 12 bases match TRBD1. Per the germline V gene, CDR1 is MDHEN and CDR2 is SYDVKM. V was clipped by 3 bases and J by 11 bases; unmatched bases: 10. The CDR3 is 15 amino acids. CDR3: CASSFWGQGAAEAFF. DNA for the CDR3: TGTGCCAGCAGTTTCTGGGGACAGGGGGCTGCCGAGGCTTTCTTT. Based on the CDR3 plus reference TRBV28 and TRBJ1-1, the full variable domain is DVKVTQSSRYLVKRTGEKVFLECVQDMDHENMFWYRQDPGLGLRLIYFSYDVKMKEKGDIPEGYSVSREKKERFSLILESASTNQTSMYLCASSFWGQGAAEAFFGQGTRLTVV.

This clone was recorded once. The chain recombines TRBV5-6 with TRBJ2-7, with TRBD2 matching 8 bases. With V trimmed by 7 bases and J by 6 bases, 9 bases remained unmatched. Germline V gene sequence: CDR1 SGHDT, CDR2 YYEEEE. The CDR3 is 13 residues long. CDR3 nucleotides: TGTGCCAGCTCCTTCGGGAGGGTATCCGAGCAGTACTTC. Translated: CASSFGRVSEQYF.

V usage is TRBV12-3 or TRBV12-4 and J usage is TRBJ1-4; D may be TRBD1 (5 bases). The CDR3 runs to 13 residues. V lost 1 base and J lost 5, with 5 bases in between. CDR3 protein: CASSLGTNEKLFF. In nucleotides, the CDR3 is TGTGCCAGCAGTTTAGGGACAAATGAAAAACTGTTTTTT.

This sequence joins TRBV15 and TRBJ1-2; 10 bases map to TRBD1. This CDR3 has 16 amino acids. The junction had 6 bases not matched to a gene; V was cut back by 0 bases and J by 5 bases. Germline V gene sequence: CDR1 LNHNV, CDR2 YYDKDF (reference sequence). CDR3 residues: CATSRDLGQGSYGYTF. CDR3 coding DNA: TGTGCCACCAGCAGAGATCTGGGACAGGGGTCTTATGGCTACACCTTC.

This clone has a single count. The rearrangement joins TRBV10-3 to TRBJ1-1; no definite D call. This CDR3 has 13 residues. Germline V lookup: CDR1 ENHRY, CDR2 SYGVKD. Trimming removed 0 bases from V and 4 bases from J, with 6 bases in between. CDR3 DNA sequence: TGTGCCATCAGTGAGTCGACTATCACTGAAGCTTTCTTT. Translated, it gives CAISESTITEAFF.

The rearrangement joins TRBV5-1 to TRBJ2-2; TRBD1 aligns across 8 bases. The CDR3 totals 14 residues. Germline V gene sequence: CDR1 SGHRS, CDR2 YFSETQ. V shed 4 bases, J shed 5 bases, and the junction held 4 bases outside the gene matches. The CDR3 DNA reads as TGCGCCAGCAGCCCTTGGACAGGGACCGGGGAGCTGTTTTTT. Amino acids: CASSPWTGTGELFF.

This clone appeared a single time. J is TRBJ1-5 and V is TRBV19, with D possibly being TRBD1 (5 bases). Germline V gives CDR1 LNHDA, CDR2 SQIVND (reference sequence). V lost 4 bases to trimming and J lost 1 base, with 17 bases between them. The CDR3 has 17 amino acids. CDR3 amino acids: CASSTPPGRGSNQPQHF. Here the CDR3 DNA reads TGTGCCAGTAGTACCCCCCCAGGGAGGGGAAGCAATCAGCCCCAGCATTTT.

On this clone itself: Other DNA sequences from this sample encode an identical CDR3 as well. The chain carries TRBV7-9 and TRBJ1-1; 7 bases are a match to TRBD1. From germline, CDR1 is SEHNR and CDR2 FQNEAQ (reference sequence). This CDR3 region has 13 residues. The V and J ends lost 2 bases and 3 bases, in that order; junction bases with no gene match: 0. The chain's CDR3 is CASSLTGDTEAFF. CDR3 DNA: TGTGCCAGCAGCTTAACAGGGGACACTGAAGCTTTCTTT.

This chain connects TRBV6-5 to TRBJ2-5, with D uncertain. The CDR3 length is 14 residues. V was trimmed by 4 bases and J by 1 base, leaving 10 bases between them. The V gene's germline CDR1 is MNHEY and CDR2 SVGAGI. CDR3 sequence reads: CASSSWQVQETQYF. CDR3 nucleotides: TGTGCCAGCAGTTCTTGGCAGGTCCAAGAGACCCAGTACTTC.

The chain has TRBV12-3 or TRBV12-4 and TRBJ1-2; maybe TRBD1 (6 bases). This CDR3 contains 13 residues. V lost 6 bases and J 4 bases, leaving 12 bases between the germline ends. The DNA of the CDR3 is TGTGCCAGCAGCTATACAGGGATCTATGGCTACACCTTC. It encodes CASSYTGIYGYTF.

This clone has just a few counts. The chain carries TRBV3-1 (or the pseudogene TRBV3-2) and TRBJ2-7; TRBD1 agrees at 10 bases. V lost 3 bases, J lost 3 bases, and 2 bases stayed unmatched. The CDR3 covers 14 residues. CDR1 and CDR2 from the germline V gene are LGHDT and YNNKEL (reference sequence). CDR3 in DNA: TGTGCCAGCAGCCAGGGGACAGGGGTCTACGAGCAGTACTTC. Amino acid sequence: CASSQGTGVYEQYF.

On this clone itself: Distinct nucleotide sequences in the sample also encode this CDR3. This sequence joins TRBV7-9 and TRBJ2-1; weak D call: TRBD1 (5 bases). V dropped 4 bases and J dropped 2 bases, with 9 bases sitting between them. The CDR3 spans 14 residues. Germline V lookup: CDR1 SEHNR, CDR2 FQNEAQ (reference sequence). The CDR3 DNA reads as TGTGCCAGCAGCTCAGGGTTGACCTACAATGAGCAGTTCTTC. It is translated as CASSSGLTYNEQFF.

This chain joins TRBV19 and TRBJ1-2; unclear D gene. Trimming shortened V by 5 bases and J by 2 bases, and 12 bases separated the two germline ends. Germline CDR1 LNHDA, CDR2 SQIVND (reference sequence). CDR3 size: 14 residues. CDR3 in DNA: TGTGCCAGTAGTCTCTCCGAAGAGAACTATGGCTACACCTTC. This translates into CASSLSEENYGYTF.

This chain uses TRBV20-1 with TRBJ2-7; TRBD2 aligns across 11 bases. Germline CDR1 is DFQATT and CDR2 is SNEGSKA (reference sequence). V trimming: 3 bases; J trimming: 2 bases; junction bases outside the gene matches: 6. The CDR3 spans 15 residues. In DNA, the CDR3 is TGCAGTGCTAGTAGACTAGCGGGGCCGACCTACGAGCAGTACTTC. This gives the protein CSASRLAGPTYEQYF.